These 18 T cell receptor beta chains were sequenced from one sample in a study of T cell responses to AZD1222 COVID-19 vaccine (dated by TCRdb to the early 2020s). The time point label of this sample denotes: baseline before first vaccination. Libraries were prepared through the immunoSEQ multiplex PCR assay. The immuneACCESS repertoire file appears here via TCRdb, limited to in-frame rearrangements. These files lack a portion of the clones; in checked studies, under half of the deficit traces to unresolved V genes, and the cause of the others is not known. The sample table holds some 120,000 clones, of which about four fifths were seen once. The ten largest clones add up to approximately 9.4% of the sample. The specimen comprised peripheral blood, sampled on day 0 of AZD1222 vaccination. These receptors all come from an adult in good health.

There are a few counts of this clone. Mismatch with germline at one junction end may stem from a read error. V usage is TRBV7-7 and J usage is TRBJ2-1, with 9 bases fitting TRBD2. Looked up from germline, CDR1 is SSHAT and CDR2 is FNYEAQ (reference sequence). The CDR3 totals 17 residues. The CDR3 is CASSLGVIAGGLNEQFF. The CDR3 bases are TGTGCTAGCAGCTTAGGCGTTATCGCGGGGGGGCTCAATGAGCAGTTCTTC.

The V call is TRBV1, the J call TRBJ2-7; the DNA was not compared with TRBD2, the D call given in the table. TRBV1 is assigned pseudogene status. CDR3 length: 18 residues. Here the CDR3 reads CTSSQGYSGGAHSYEQYF. CDR3 sequence (DNA): TGCACCAGCAGCCAAGGTTATAGCGGGGGGGCACACTCCTACGAGCAGTACTTC.

The chain recombines TRBV4-3 with TRBJ2-1; 8 bases are shared with TRBD2. The CDR3 length is 16 residues. The germline V gene encodes CDR1 LGHNA and CDR2 YSLEER. Unmatched junction bases numbered 11, after V lost 4 bases and J lost 6 bases. DNA of the CDR3: TGCGCCAGCAGCCGAGCCGGGGGACTAGGCCCCAATGAGCAGTTCTTC. Protein sequence: CASSRAGGLGPNEQFF.

This chain connects TRBV5-1 to TRBJ1-5, with 9 bases matching TRBD1. This CDR3 is 15 amino acids long. V trimming: 5 bases; J trimming: 6 bases; junction bases outside the gene matches: 9. Germline V gene data show CDR1 as SGHRS and CDR2 as YFSETQ. The CDR3 DNA reads TGCGCCAGCAGTCCCGGGACAGGGATCGGTCAGCCCCAGCATTTT. It yields the protein CASSPGTGIGQPQHF.

This chain joins TRBV10-3 and TRBJ2-5, with D perhaps matching TRBD2 (6 bases). CDR3 size: 17 residues. Deletions cut 3 bases from V and 2 bases from J, with 19 bases between. The germline V gene has CDR1 ENHRY and CDR2 SYGVKD. This CDR3 is CAISELAASVGQETQYF. CDR3 nucleotide sequence: TGTGCCATCAGTGAATTAGCGGCCTCCGTGGGGCAAGAGACCCAGTACTTC.

Here the CDR3 DNA reads TGCAGCGTTGTTGCAACAGGGTACGGGGCCAACGTCCTGACTTTC. Translating gives CSVVATGYGANVLTF. V gene TRBV29-1 combines with J gene TRBJ2-6; TRBD1 might be the D (6 bases). This CDR3 has 15 residues. The V end lost 4 bases, the J end lost 4 bases, and 14 bases lay between the germline ends. Germline values: CDR1 SQVTM, CDR2 ANQGSEA.

J is TRBJ1-1 and V is TRBV6-5; no clear D. Per the germline V gene, CDR1 is MNHEY and CDR2 is SVGAGI. Trimming removed 2 bases from V and 6 bases from J, with 4 bases in between. The CDR3 loop spans 11 amino acids. In nucleotides, the CDR3 is TGTGCCAGCAGTTACGCAGCTGAAGCTTTCTTT. Translation gives CASSYAAEAFF.

In this sample, this clone turned up many times. This chain links TRBV18 with TRBJ2-1; tentative D call: TRBD2 (5 bases). Germline V lookup: CDR1 KGHSH, CDR2 LQKENI. V gave up 0 bases and J gave up 3 bases, with 15 bases separating them. The CDR3 length is 17 residues. The DNA for the CDR3 is TGTGCCAGCTCACCACCCCCCCCCGGGGATTTCTACAATGAGCAGTTCTTC. Translating gives CASSPPPPGDFYNEQFF.

Written as DNA, the CDR3 is TGTGCCAGCAGTTACCCGCCCAGCGGGAGTAGCACCGGGGAGCTGTTTTTT. As protein: CASSYPPSGSSTGELFF. This rearrangement joins TRBV6-2 or TRBV6-3 to TRBJ2-2; 8 bases agree with TRBD2. Germline V gene lookup returns CDR1 MNHEY and CDR2 SVGEGT. The trim removed 2 bases at V and 4 bases at J, leaving 9 bases unmatched. The CDR3 length is 17 residues.

The chain has TRBV3-1 (or the pseudogene TRBV3-2) and TRBJ2-1, with 8 bases identical to TRBD2. CDR3 size: 15 residues. From germline, CDR1 is LGHDT and CDR2 YNNKEL (reference sequence). V lost 6 bases and J lost 0; bases outside the gene matches: 4. The CDR3 DNA reads as TGTGCCAGCAGTTGGGCGGGGGGCTCCTACAATGAGCAGTTCTTC. As protein: CASSWAGGSYNEQFF.

This clone showed up just a few times. The CDR3 coding sequence is TGTGCCAGTACCCGCACCCCTGGAAACACCATATATTTT. Its protein product is CASTRTPGNTIYF. The rearrangement joins TRBV19 to TRBJ1-3; D is undetermined. CDR3 length: 13 residues. Germline loops: CDR1 LNHDA, CDR2 SQIVND (reference sequence). V was cut by 7 bases and J by 2 bases, with 9 bases left in between. Full variable domain (outside the CDR3, taken from reference TRBV19 and TRBJ1-3): DGGITQSPKYLFRKEGQNVTLSCEQNLNHDAMYWYRQDPGQGLRLIYYSQIVNDFQKGDIAEGYSVSREKKESFPLTVTSAQKNPTAFYLCASTRTPGNTIYFGEGSWLTVV.

Turning to this clone: One junction end does not reproduce the germline sequence, and a read error may be involved. The CDR3 here is CANSLQGNTKNIQYF. The CDR3 region has the DNA TGTGCCAACAGCTTGCAGGGAAATACCAAAAACATTCAGTACTTC. V gene TRBV5-8 combines with J gene TRBJ2-4, with D possibly matching TRBD1 (5 bases). This CDR3 has 15 amino acids. Germline values: CDR1 SGHTS, CDR2 YDEGEE.

The genes are TRBV7-3 and TRBJ2-1; TRBD2 matches at 9 bases. Losses at the gene ends were 2 bases for V and 6 bases for J; bases not matched to a gene: 2. CDR1 SGHTA and CDR2 FQGTGA come from the germline V gene. The CDR3 has 14 amino acids. The CDR3 DNA is TGTGCCAGCAGCTTAGCGGGAGGGGGCAATGAGCAGTTCTTC. Translating it yields CASSLAGGGNEQFF.

The CDR3 reads CASSSGGTGTFYGYTF. Here the CDR3 DNA reads TGTGCCAGCAGCTCAGGGGGGACAGGAACGTTCTATGGCTACACCTTC. The chain combines TRBV5-4 with TRBJ1-2; 8 bases match TRBD1. The V segment lost 3 bases and the J segment 4 bases; nucleotides outside the gene matches: 11. CDR1 and CDR2 (germline): SGHNT, YYREEE (reference sequence). This CDR3 has 16 amino acids.

The gene calls are TRBV5-4 and TRBJ2-2; D is unresolved. Deletions cut 1 base from V and 5 bases from J, with 6 bases between. The CDR3 totals 13 residues. CDR1 and CDR2 (germline): SGHNT, YYREEE (reference sequence). The CDR3 region is CASSLKGTGELFF. The DNA for the CDR3 is TGTGCCAGCAGCTTGAAAGGGACCGGGGAGCTGTTTTTT.

The rearrangement links TRBV2 to TRBJ2-7; D possibly corresponds to TRBD1 (5 bases). Germline V gene data show CDR1 as SNHLY and CDR2 as FYNNEI. V shed 1 base and J shed 3 bases, with 13 bases lying between them. This CDR3 has 15 residues. This CDR3 reads CASSEGKQVYYEQYF. CDR3 bases: TGTGCCAGCAGTGAAGGGAAACAGGTCTACTACGAGCAGTACTTC.

V usage is TRBV15 and J usage is TRBJ1-6; D remains ambiguous. CDR1 is LNHNV and CDR2 is YYDKDF in the germline V gene (reference sequence). V was clipped by 3 bases and J by 9 bases, with 15 bases between them. The CDR3 is made up of 15 amino acids. CDR3: CATSRTVGYGSPLHF. In DNA form, the CDR3 reads TGTGCCACCAGCAGGACGGTGGGGTATGGTTCACCCCTCCACTTT.

This chain joins TRBV7-3 and TRBJ2-3, with 10 bases that match TRBD2. In germline, CDR1 is SGHTA, CDR2 FQGTGA. With V trimmed by 0 bases and J by 9 bases, 3 bases remained unmatched. CDR3 length equals 14 residues. CDR3 sequence: CASSLTGTSETQYF. As DNA, the CDR3 is TGTGCCAGCAGCTTAACCGGGACTAGCGAAACGCAGTATTTT. The full variable domain, in which reference TRBV7-3 and TRBJ2-3 provide the parts outside the CDR3, is GAGVSQTPSNKVTEKGKYVELRCDPISGHTALYWYRQSLGQGPEFLIYFQGTGAADDSGLPNDRFFAVRPEGSVSTLKIQRTERGDSAVYLCASSLTGTSETQYFGPGTRLTVL.